Listed below are T cell receptor beta chains from one sample, sequenced in a study of cytomegalovirus exposure and HLA in healthy donors. Profiling relied on immunoSEQ multiplex PCR, and the TCRdb table lists in-frame clones only, not all of them. Among roughly 130,000 clones, approximately 85% were seen once, and the ten largest hold under 2%. The specimen sequenced was PBMCs. The receptor source for this set is a boy aged 5-17 years in good health and CMV-seronegative. CDR3s include the opening cysteine and the closing phenylalanine or tryptophan. D genes are given only for firm matches. Rows may omit the clone size; those that give it use once, few, many or a size class.

V gene: TRBV6-5; clone size: once; D gene: NA; J gene: TRBJ1-2; CDR3 DNA: TGTGCCAGCGGCGGGGGGTTGCCCTATGGCTACACCTTC; CDR3 protein: CASGGGLPYGYTF
V gene: TRBV6-5; clone size: many; D gene: NA; J gene: TRBJ1-2; CDR3 DNA: TGTGCCAGCAGTTTTGAACCCTCAGGGGAAGGGTATGGCTACACCTTC; CDR3 protein: CASSFEPSGEGYGYTF
V gene: TRBV18; clone size: NA; D gene: NA; J gene: TRBJ1-5; CDR3 DNA: TGTGCCAGCTCACTACAGGGAAATCAGCCCCAGCATTTT; CDR3 protein: CASSLQGNQPQHF
V gene: TRBV9; clone size: NA; D gene: NA; J gene: TRBJ2-7; CDR3 DNA: TGTGCCAGCAGCGCAGTCGACCGGGGGAGTCTCGAGCAGTACTTC; CDR3 protein: CASSAVDRGSLEQYF
V gene: TRBV30; clone size: once; D gene: TRBD2; J gene: TRBJ2-1; CDR3 DNA: TGTGCCTGGAGTGCTAGCGGATTCTACAATGAGCAGTTCTTC; CDR3 protein: CAWSASGFYNEQFF
V gene: TRBV18; clone size: NA; D gene: TRBD1; J gene: TRBJ1-2; CDR3 DNA: TGTGCCAGCTCACCACCGGGACAGGACTATGGCTACACCTTC; CDR3 protein: CASSPPGQDYGYTF
V gene: TRBV7-9; clone size: NA; D gene: NA; J gene: TRBJ2-7; CDR3 DNA: TGTGCCAGCAGCCGAAAGACAGGCTACGAGCAGTACTTC; CDR3 protein: CASSRKTGYEQYF
V gene: TRBV27; clone size: NA; D gene: NA; J gene: TRBJ2-2; CDR3 DNA: TGTGCCAGCCGAGGAAGCGGAAACACCGGGGAGCTGTTTTTT; CDR3 protein: CASRGSGNTGELFF
V gene: TRBV7-9; clone size: NA; D gene: TRBD1; J gene: TRBJ1-1; CDR3 DNA: TGTGCCAGCAGCTTAGCAGTCCCGGGACAGGGTCGTGGCACTGAAGCTTTCTTT; CDR3 protein: CASSLAVPGQGRGTEAFF
V gene: TRBV27; clone size: NA; D gene: NA; J gene: TRBJ1-1; CDR3 DNA: TGTGCCAGCAGTTTATCGCGGAGGAACACTGAAGCTTTCTTT; CDR3 protein: CASSLSRRNTEAFF
V gene: TRBV7-6; clone size: NA; D gene: NA; J gene: TRBJ2-1; CDR3 DNA: TGTGCCAGCAGCCCGACAGTCGGCACCCAGAGCTCCTACAATGAGCAGTTCTTC; CDR3 protein: CASSPTVGTQSSYNEQFF
V gene: TRBV6-1; clone size: NA; D gene: TRBD2; J gene: TRBJ2-1; CDR3 DNA: TGTGCCAGCAGTGATGGACTAGCGGGAGCGGGTTTCTTC; CDR3 protein: CASSDGLAGAGFF
V gene: TRBV2; clone size: few; D gene: NA; J gene: TRBJ1-1; CDR3 DNA: TGTGCCAGCATCGACTCCCGGGAAGCTTTCTTT; CDR3 protein: CASIDSREAFF
V gene: TRBV4-3; clone size: NA; D gene: NA; J gene: TRBJ1-6; CDR3 DNA: TGCGCCAGCAGCCAGCAGACAGAGTATAATTCACCCCTCCACTTT; CDR3 protein: CASSQQTEYNSPLHF
V gene: TRBV6-6; clone size: few; D gene: NA; J gene: TRBJ2-7; CDR3 DNA: TGTGCCAGCAGTTACGCACTGGTGGAGCAGTACTTC; CDR3 protein: CASSYALVEQYF
V gene: TRBV5-4; clone size: NA; D gene: TRBD1; J gene: TRBJ2-1; CDR3 DNA: TGTGCCAGCAGCTGGGGACAGGGGGATGCATCCTACAATGAGCAGTTCTTC; CDR3 protein: CASSWGQGDASYNEQFF
V gene: TRBV6-5; clone size: NA; D gene: TRBD1; J gene: TRBJ2-1; CDR3 DNA: TGTGCCAGCAGTCCCCCCGGACAGGGTGCGTTCTTC; CDR3 protein: CASSPPGQGAFF
V gene: TRBV6-5; clone size: NA; D gene: NA; J gene: TRBJ1-1; CDR3 DNA: TGTGCCAGCAGTTACGGGGGGGGCACTGAAGCTTTCTTT; CDR3 protein: CASSYGGGTEAFF
V gene: TRBV6-5; clone size: NA; D gene: NA; J gene: TRBJ1-2; CDR3 DNA: TGTGCCAGCAGTTACTCTAGGACAGCTAACTATGGCTACACCTTC; CDR3 protein: CASSYSRTANYGYTF
V gene: TRBV6-1; clone size: NA; D gene: NA; J gene: TRBJ2-7; CDR3 DNA: TGTGCCAGCAGTGAATCCCCAGGTTTCTCCTACGAGCAGTACTTC; CDR3 protein: CASSESPGFSYEQYF
V gene: TRBV7-2; clone size: NA; D gene: NA; J gene: TRBJ2-3; CDR3 DNA: TGTGCCAGCAGCCTGTCTGATACGCAGTATTTT; CDR3 protein: CASSLSDTQYF
V gene: TRBV30; clone size: NA; D gene: TRBD1; J gene: TRBJ2-7; CDR3 DNA: TGTGCCTGGAGTCGACAGGGGGCGAGTTACGAGCAGTACTTC; CDR3 protein: CAWSRQGASYEQYF
V gene: TRBV6-5; clone size: NA; D gene: NA; J gene: TRBJ1-1; CDR3 DNA: TGTGCCAGCAGTTACCCCCGGGGGGGCCACACTGAAGCTTTCTTT; CDR3 protein: CASSYPRGGHTEAFF
V gene: TRBV18; clone size: NA; D gene: TRBD1; J gene: TRBJ1-1; CDR3 DNA: TGTGCCAGCTCACCACTTTCGACAGGGCGCGACACTGAAGCTTTCTTT; CDR3 protein: CASSPLSTGRDTEAFF
V gene: TRBV4-2; clone size: NA; D gene: TRBD1; J gene: TRBJ2-5; CDR3 DNA: TGTGCCAGCAGAAAAACCGGGACAGAAGAGACCCAGTACTTC; CDR3 protein: CASRKTGTEETQYF
V gene: TRBV2; clone size: NA; D gene: NA; J gene: TRBJ2-3; CDR3 DNA: TGTGCCAGCAGTGAAGGGACAGAACTCACAGATACGCAGTATTTT; CDR3 protein: CASSEGTELTDTQYF
V gene: TRBV5-1; clone size: NA; D gene: NA; J gene: TRBJ1-5; CDR3 DNA: TGCGCCAGCAGCCCCCTCGGGGAAAGCAATCAGCCCCAGCATTTT; CDR3 protein: CASSPLGESNQPQHF
V gene: TRBV7-2; clone size: NA; D gene: NA; J gene: TRBJ1-4; CDR3 DNA: TGTGCCAGCAGCTTAGCGTCCCAGGAAGGCGAAAAACTGTTTTTT; CDR3 protein: CASSLASQEGEKLFF
V gene: TRBV18; clone size: NA; D gene: NA; J gene: TRBJ2-7; CDR3 DNA: TGTGCCAGCTCCCGTAGCACTGAAACCTACGAGCAGTACTTC; CDR3 protein: CASSRSTETYEQYF